This T cell receptor (beta chain) was recorded in a study of T cell responses to AZD1222 COVID-19 vaccine. Study-wide background: Pooled samples include second doses given at about 4 or 12 weeks. The study, taken as a whole, reports: Unmutated variant regions are reportedly the target of nearly half of TCRs that are spike-specific.

The germline V and J ends were trimmed by 7 bases and 4 bases, with 9 bases remaining between them. The CDR3 contains 12 residues. CDR1 and CDR2 from the germline V gene are LNHDA and SQIVND (reference sequence). Regarding this clone: Its specificity is unknown.

Assay used: immunoSEQ multiplex PCR; TCRdb lists only in-frame clones, some missing. The sample includes about 140,000 clones, 90% seen only once; the top ten take 3.4%. This sequence originates from an adult in good health. This specimen was peripheral blood, taken on day 0 of AZD1222 vaccination. The V and J genes are TRBV19 and TRBJ2-3; no clear D. CDR3 loop: CASTTGADTQYF. As DNA, the CDR3 is TGTGCCAGTACCACGGGCGCAGATACGCAGTATTTT.